One sample yielded the 7 T cell receptor beta chains listed below, sequenced in a study of T cell changes during pregnancy in multiple sclerosis. Assay used: immunoSEQ multiplex PCR; TCRdb lists only in-frame clones, some missing. The sample has roughly 40,000 clones; less than 90% are singletons. Source: CD4+ T cells from peripheral blood mononuclear cells, taken before pregnancy. The receptor source for this set is a female donor with multiple sclerosis, enrolled in a pregnancy study.

This clone was detected a few times. This sequence joins TRBV7-2 and TRBJ1-2; TRBD1 might be the D (6 bases). This CDR3 region has 15 residues. V lost 3 bases, J lost 1 base, and 12 bases lay in between. From germline, CDR1 is SGHTA and CDR2 FQGNSA. In DNA form, the CDR3 reads TGTGCCAGCAGCTTCAGCACAGGGCTTAACTATGGCTACACCTTC. Encoded protein: CASSFSTGLNYGYTF.

The chain employs TRBV10-2 and TRBJ2-7; TRBD2 matches 8 bases. This CDR3 has 14 residues. Germline V gene lookup returns CDR1 WSHSY and CDR2 SAAADI. Trimming at V came to 10 bases and at J to 4 bases, leaving 12 bases not matched to a gene. CDR3 DNA: TGCGCCATAGCCACCGGGACTAGTGGTTACGAGCAGTACTTC. This encodes CAIATGTSGYEQYF.

This clone appeared once. The gene calls are TRBV18 and TRBJ1-1; 9 positions agree with TRBD1. Germline CDR1 and CDR2: KGHSH and LQKENI. The CDR3 covers 16 residues. V lost 3 bases to trimming and J lost 2 bases; unmatched junction nucleotides: 7. For the CDR3, the DNA is TGTGCCAGCTCACCTCAACAGGGGGCCAGAAACACTGAAGCTTTCTTT. Amino acids: CASSPQQGARNTEAFF.

DNA of the CDR3: TGTGCCAGCAGCTTGGTTCTGGGGACTAGCCACAATGAGCAGTTCTTC. Protein product: CASSLVLGTSHNEQFF. The genes are TRBV5-6 and TRBJ2-1, with TRBD2 matching 9 bases. The CDR3 runs to 16 residues. The germline V gene encodes CDR1 SGHDT and CDR2 YYEEEE. V gave up 0 bases and J gave up 5 bases; unmatched junction bases: 6.

The rearrangement joins TRBV19 to TRBJ2-3; 12 bases fit TRBD2. CDR3 length: 18 residues. The germline V gene encodes CDR1 LNHDA and CDR2 SQIVND (reference sequence). V lost 4 bases, J lost 3 bases, and 11 bases stayed unmatched. CDR3 amino acids: CASSTSTSGRGRTDTQYF. The CDR3 DNA reads TGTGCCAGTAGTACTTCGACTAGCGGGAGAGGTAGGACAGATACGCAGTATTTT.

The rearrangement links TRBV19 to TRBJ1-1, with unresolved D. Germline V gene data show CDR1 as LNHDA and CDR2 as SQIVND (reference sequence). The ends were cut back, 10 bases at V and 1 base at J, with 25 bases in the middle. CDR3 length: 17 residues. The CDR3 region has the DNA TGTGCCATTACTAATTCGGGAGGCAGCAGGAAGAACACTGAAGCTTTCTTT. Amino acid sequence: CAITNSGGSRKNTEAFF.

The chain carries TRBV27 and TRBJ2-3; D not certain. In germline, CDR1 is MNHEY, CDR2 SMNVEV (reference sequence). V lost 3 bases and J lost 2, with 9 bases in between. The CDR3 is made up of 14 amino acids. CDR3 region: CASSLRLLTDTQYF. CDR3 nucleotide sequence: TGTGCCAGCAGTTTGCGGCTTCTCACAGATACGCAGTATTTT.